The clone carrying this T cell receptor beta chain was found many times. Described time point: patch test 2, 6 weeks after DPC sensitization. Specified treatment: therapeutic diphenylcyclopropenone sensitization with weekly scalp DPC. The data stem from a study of human T cells and chemical hapten exposure. The ends were cut back, 6 bases at V and 3 bases at J, with 17 bases in the middle. CDR1 is KGHSH, CDR2 LQKENI, per germline. The CDR3 is 15 amino acids. TCRdb re-called the RACE reads with MiXCR, one entry per CDR3 protein. The sample has 84,000 or so distinct CDR3 sequences, 10% to 13% seen once. The rearrangement joins TRBV18 to TRBJ1-1; D is unclear. This clonotype originated in a woman aged 30 to 39 with alopecia areata. Some clones in this sample may be carry-over from other donors' samples. The sample was whole blood, taken in connection with sensitization to the hapten diphenylcyclopropenone (DPC). The CDR3 region has the DNA TGTGCCAGCTCCTTCGGGGTCCCCGGGGACACTGAAGCTTTCTTT. Translation gives CASSFGVPGDTEAFF.